Below, 25 T cell receptor beta chains from the same sample are listed, as sequenced in a study of human T cells and chemical hapten exposure. This sample's time point: patch test 1, 2 weeks after DPC sensitization. As for treatment: therapeutic diphenylcyclopropenone sensitization with weekly scalp DPC. One entry per CDR3 protein, called by TCRdb with MiXCR from the RACE reads. The data hold 70,000 to 80,000 distinct CDR3 sequences, with about 32% observed a single time. Source: whole blood, taken in connection with sensitization to the hapten diphenylcyclopropenone (DPC). The source of these receptors is a man in his forties or fifties with alopecia areata. Some clones in this sample may be carry-over from other donors' samples.

The V and J genes are TRBV20-1 and TRBJ1-6; D is undetermined. The CDR3 length is 13 residues. V lost 0 bases and J 7 bases, leaving 7 bases between the germline ends. Germline loops: CDR1 DFQATT, CDR2 SNEGSKA (reference sequence). The CDR3, as DNA: TGCAGTGCTAGAGATCTACTCAATTCACCCCTCCACTTT. Translation: CSARDLLNSPLHF.

The chain uses TRBV11-3 and TRBJ2-1; no firm D call. The CDR3 has 16 residues. CDR1 is SGHNT and CDR2 is YENEEA in the germline V gene. V lost 2 bases to trimming and J lost 4 bases, with 15 bases between them. The CDR3 DNA is TGTGCCAGCAGCTTATTGGCGGAGTTTGGGTACAATGAGCAGTTCTTC. Translating it yields CASSLLAEFGYNEQFF.

The J gene is TRBJ1-3, the V gene TRBV3-1; D is unresolved. The CDR3 is 17 amino acids. The germline V and J ends were trimmed by 1 base and 1 base, with 14 bases remaining between them. Looked up from germline, CDR1 is LGHDT and CDR2 is YNNKEL (reference sequence). The CDR3 is CASSQVHVPGSGNTIYF. The CDR3 coding sequence is TGTGCCAGCAGCCAAGTTCACGTGCCGGGATCTGGAAACACCATATATTTT.

A few counts support this clonotype. The chain uses TRBV12-3 or TRBV12-4 and TRBJ1-2; 9 bases line up with TRBD1. The CDR3 extends over 14 amino acids. Losses at the gene ends were 5 bases for V and 13 bases for J; bases not matched to a gene: 14. The CDR3 region is CASSPSDRGEAGTF. DNA of the CDR3: TGTGCCAGCAGTCCATCGGACAGGGGAGAGGCGGGCACCTTC.

The chain links TRBV7-9 to TRBJ1-3; D is undetermined. With 3 bases removed from V and 0 bases from J, the gap between germline ends came to 6 bases. The CDR3 runs 14 residues. Germline assignment: CDR1 SEHNR and CDR2 FQNEAQ (reference sequence). Here the CDR3 DNA reads TGTGCCAGCAGCTTGGGCGCCTCTGGAAACACCATATATTTT. This translates into CASSLGASGNTIYF.

This clonotype appeared a few times. The CDR3 nucleotides are TGCGCCAGCAGAGAGCGGGGCTCTACCACAGATACGCAGTATTTT. Protein product: CASRERGSTTDTQYF. The chain has TRBV5-1 and TRBJ2-3; 7 bases are shared with TRBD2. The germline V gene encodes CDR1 SGHRS and CDR2 YFSETQ. CDR3 size: 15 residues. The V gene end was trimmed by 5 bases and the J gene end by 2 bases; junction bases not matched to a gene: 8.

The chain uses TRBV18 and TRBJ2-1; TRBD1 matches at 10 bases. The V segment lost 4 bases and the J segment 7 bases; nucleotides outside the gene matches: 4. Per the germline V gene, CDR1 is KGHSH and CDR2 is LQKENI. CDR3 length: 14 residues. CDR3 region: CASSHGTGVNEQFF. CDR3 in DNA: TGTGCCAGCTCACATGGGACAGGGGTAAATGAGCAGTTCTTC. Filled out from reference TRBV18 and TRBJ2-1, the complete variable domain reads NAGVMQNPRHLVRRRGQEARLRCSPMKGHSHVYWYRQLPEEGLKFMVYLQKENIIDESGMPKERFSAEFPKEGPSILRIQQVVRGDSAAYFCASSHGTGVNEQFFGPGTRLTVL.

The chain joins TRBV7-8 to TRBJ2-1, with TRBD2 as a possible D gene (5 bases). Germline V CDR1 and CDR2: SGHVS, FQNEAQ. The CDR3 is 14 residues long. The V end was cut by 2 bases, the J end by 6 bases, with 11 bases between. The CDR3 DNA is TGTGCCAGCAGCTTAAGGGAGCAGCGCAATGAGCAGTTCTTC. Encoded protein: CASSLREQRNEQFF.

This clonotype turned up a few times. The chain has TRBV20-1 and TRBJ2-7, with TRBD2 identical over 8 bases. The ends lost 5 bases at V and 4 bases at J; junction bases unmatched: 1. The length of the CDR3 is 11 residues. The germline V gene encodes CDR1 DFQATT and CDR2 SNEGSKA (reference sequence). The CDR3 sequence: CSAPGGYEQYF. DNA of the CDR3: TGCAGTGCTCCGGGGGGGTACGAGCAGTACTTC.

The chain employs TRBV3-1 and TRBJ2-2; weak D call: TRBD2 (6 bases). Deletions cut 0 bases from V and 5 bases from J, with 25 bases between. This CDR3 has 20 amino acids. Germline V gene lookup returns CDR1 LGHDT and CDR2 YNNKEL (reference sequence). CDR3 bases: TGTGCCAGCAGCCAAGATAGTAGGGGAGCTAGCGCCTCGAGGACCGGGGAGCTGTTTTTT. Its translation: CASSQDSRGASASRTGELFF.

This rearrangement joins TRBV7-6 to TRBJ2-7, with 8 bases fitting TRBD2. V lost 1 base and J lost 4; bases outside the gene matches: 9. The germline V gene encodes CDR1 SGHVS and CDR2 FNYEAQ. This CDR3 is built from 16 residues. CDR3 bases: TGTGCCAGCAGCTTAGTCCGGCTTCTAGCGGGTTACGAGCAGTACTTC. Encoded protein: CASSLVRLLAGYEQYF.

This chain uses TRBV7-9 with TRBJ2-5; TRBD2 aligns across 12 bases. V lost 3 bases, J lost 4 bases, and 3 bases stayed unmatched. The CDR3 totals 15 residues. Germline V gene data show CDR1 as SEHNR and CDR2 as FQNEAQ (reference sequence). CDR3 loop: CASSFASGRVETQYF. As DNA, the CDR3 is TGTGCCAGCAGCTTTGCTAGCGGGAGGGTAGAGACCCAGTACTTC.

This chain links TRBV28 with TRBJ2-7; D may correspond to TRBD1 or TRBD2 (5 bases each). In germline, CDR1 is MDHEN, CDR2 SYDVKM. The V and J ends lost 5 bases and 4 bases respectively, with 18 bases between them. This CDR3 is built from 15 residues. The CDR3 region is CASSGSGTGYYEQYF. CDR3 nucleotide sequence: TGTGCCAGCAGTGGATCCGGGACGGGGTATTACGAGCAGTACTTC.

There are a few counts of this clonotype. The rearrangement links TRBV6-5 to TRBJ2-7, with TRBD2 matching 13 bases. Germline CDR1 MNHEY, CDR2 SVGAGI. The CDR3 loop spans 19 amino acids. J lost 2 bases, V lost 5 bases, and 15 bases had no gene match. The CDR3 spells CASSPRTSGRGGRAYEQYF. CDR3 DNA: TGTGCCAGCAGTCCCCGGACTAGCGGGAGAGGTGGGCGGGCCTACGAGCAGTACTTC.

This clonotype was seen only a few times. The genes are TRBV20-1 and TRBJ2-7, with TRBD1 matching 9 bases. CDR3 length: 14 residues. In germline, CDR1 is DFQATT, CDR2 SNEGSKA (reference sequence). Trimming at V came to 6 bases and at J to 7 bases, leaving 13 bases not matched to a gene. DNA of the CDR3: TGCAGTGCGTCTTACGGACAGGGGAAAGGGGAGCAGTACTTC. As protein: CSASYGQGKGEQYF.

This clonotype showed up just a few times. The chain uses TRBV12-5 and TRBJ2-1; no clear D. Per germline, CDR1 LGHNT and CDR2 FRNRAP. V lost 4 bases to trimming and J lost 2 bases, with 15 bases between them. CDR3 length: 16 amino acids. CDR3 sequence: CASGSDTESPYNEQFF. The CDR3 nucleotides are TGTGCTAGTGGTTCCGATACCGAATCCCCCTACAATGAGCAGTTCTTC.

In its sample, this clonotype was seen a few times. The chain is built from TRBV3-1 and TRBJ2-1; 12 bases match TRBD2. The CDR3 has 17 residues. V shed 1 base and J 10 bases; nucleotides not matched to a gene: 11. Germline V gives CDR1 LGHDT, CDR2 YNNKEL (reference sequence). CDR3 region: CASSQVVLAGGVVEQFF. Here the CDR3 DNA reads TGTGCCAGCAGCCAAGTAGTACTAGCGGGAGGAGTGGTGGAGCAGTTCTTC.

This clonotype was counted only a few times. V usage is TRBV29-1 and J usage is TRBJ2-1; D perhaps matches TRBD2 (6 bases). The CDR3 is made up of 16 amino acids. The V gene's germline CDR1 is SQVTM and CDR2 ANQGSEA. Between the trimmed V and J ends, which lost 1 base and 7 bases, there was a span of 20 bases. CDR3 amino acids: CSVEGGFGGDANEQFF. The CDR3 coding sequence is TGCAGCGTTGAAGGAGGCTTCGGCGGGGACGCAAATGAGCAGTTCTTC.

This clonotype was seen a few times. The gene calls are TRBV6-5 and TRBJ1-3, with 7 bases fitting TRBD1. Losses at the gene ends were 6 bases for V and 0 bases for J; bases not matched to a gene: 14. CDR3 length equals 18 residues. CDR1 and CDR2 from the germline V gene are MNHEY and SVGAGI. CDR3 coding DNA: TGTGCCAGCAGAAAAACTCGAGCCCGGGACAGCTCTGGAAACACCATATATTTT. As protein: CASRKTRARDSSGNTIYF.

This sequence joins TRBV4-3 and TRBJ2-7, with 9 nucleotides matching TRBD2. CDR3 length equals 18 residues. In germline, CDR1 is LGHNA, CDR2 YSLEER. V shed 0 bases and J 2 bases; nucleotides not matched to a gene: 11. DNA of the CDR3: TGCGCCAGCAGCCAAGATCGCCGTAGCGGGAGATTTACCTACGAGCAGTACTTC. It specifies CASSQDRRSGRFTYEQYF.

This clonotype occurred a few times. The CDR3 DNA follows: TGCGCCAGCAGCGAAGATGGGGGGGGCCTAGCCAAAAACATTCAGTACTTC. Its translation: CASSEDGGGLAKNIQYF. The chain uses TRBV5-1 and TRBJ2-4; D possibly corresponds to TRBD2 (7 bases). There are 17 residues in the CDR3. Trimming removed 4 bases at V and 0 bases at J, with 17 bases between. Per germline, CDR1 SGHRS and CDR2 YFSETQ.

This clonotype was observed a few times. The rearrangement uses TRBV20-1 and TRBJ2-7; D may match TRBD1 or TRBD2 (5 bases each). Trimming cost V 5 bases and J 5 bases, with 16 bases left between them. Germline lookup yields CDR1 DFQATT and CDR2 SNEGSKA (reference sequence). This CDR3 region has 13 residues. The CDR3 DNA follows: TGCAGTGCTCTCCGGGACGACAGCCACGAGCAGTACTTC. This codes for CSALRDDSHEQYF.

This chain joins TRBV10-2 and TRBJ1-3; unclear D gene. Trimming pared 5 bases from V and 7 bases from J, leaving 12 bases between. CDR1 is WSHSY, CDR2 SAAADI, per germline. The CDR3 totals 13 residues. The CDR3 DNA reads TGCGCCAGCAGTCCTCAGACGGCGAACACCATATATTTT. It encodes CASSPQTANTIYF.

The V and J genes are TRBV6-1 and TRBJ1-6, with D possibly TRBD1 on 5 matching bases. The germline CDR1 and CDR2 sequences are MNHNS and SASEGT. The CDR3 extends over 17 amino acids. Trimming pared 2 bases from V and 3 bases from J, leaving 14 bases between. The CDR3 reads CASSERPRANYNSPLHF. The DNA for the CDR3 is TGTGCCAGCAGTGAAAGGCCCAGGGCTAACTATAATTCACCCCTCCACTTT.

The chain links TRBV28 to TRBJ1-5, with TRBD1 as a possible D gene (5 bases). Germline V CDR1 and CDR2: MDHEN, SYDVKM. V was shortened by 6 bases and J by 8 bases, with 14 bases between the two germline ends. This CDR3 spans 13 amino acids. The CDR3 DNA sequence: TGTGCCAGCAGGCCCGGGGCCGTTGAGCCCCAGCATTTT. It is translated as CASRPGAVEPQHF.